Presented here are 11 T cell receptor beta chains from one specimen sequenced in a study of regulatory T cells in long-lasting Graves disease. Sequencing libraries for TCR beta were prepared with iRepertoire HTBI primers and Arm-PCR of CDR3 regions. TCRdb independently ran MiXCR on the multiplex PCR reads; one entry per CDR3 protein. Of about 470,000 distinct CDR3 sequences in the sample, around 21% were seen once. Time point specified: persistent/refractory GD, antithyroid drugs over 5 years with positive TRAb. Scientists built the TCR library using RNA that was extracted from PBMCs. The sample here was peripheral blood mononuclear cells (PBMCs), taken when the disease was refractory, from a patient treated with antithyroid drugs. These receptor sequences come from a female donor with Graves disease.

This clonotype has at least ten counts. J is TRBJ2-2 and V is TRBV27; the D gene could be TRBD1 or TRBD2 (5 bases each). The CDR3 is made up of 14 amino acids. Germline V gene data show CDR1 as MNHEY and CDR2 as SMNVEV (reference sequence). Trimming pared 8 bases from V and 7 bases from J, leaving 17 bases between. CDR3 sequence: CASSLTREHGELFF. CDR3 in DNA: TGTGCCAGCTCTTTGACCAGGGAGCACGGGGAGCTGTTTTTT.

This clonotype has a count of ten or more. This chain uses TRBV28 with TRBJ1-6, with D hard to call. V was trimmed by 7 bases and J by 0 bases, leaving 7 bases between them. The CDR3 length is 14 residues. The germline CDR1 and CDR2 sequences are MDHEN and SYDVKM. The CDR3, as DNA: TGTGCCAGCAAGAGGAGCTCCTATAATTCACCCCTCCACTTT. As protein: CASKRSSYNSPLHF.

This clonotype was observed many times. The CDR3 loop is CASSLTGTGDEQYF. DNA for the CDR3: TGTGCCAGCAGTTTAACCGGGACAGGCGACGAGCAGTACTTC. This rearrangement joins TRBV28 to TRBJ2-7, with 8 bases matching TRBD1. The CDR3 is 14 residues long. V shed 2 bases and J 5 bases; nucleotides not matched to a gene: 5. Germline CDR1 is MDHEN and CDR2 is SYDVKM.

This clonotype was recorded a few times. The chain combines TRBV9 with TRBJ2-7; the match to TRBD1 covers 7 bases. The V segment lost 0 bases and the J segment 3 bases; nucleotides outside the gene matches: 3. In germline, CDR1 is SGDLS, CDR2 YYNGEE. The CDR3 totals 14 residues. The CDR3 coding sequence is TGTGCCAGCAGCGTAGCATCAGGGGGCTACGAGCAGTACTTC. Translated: CASSVASGGYEQYF.

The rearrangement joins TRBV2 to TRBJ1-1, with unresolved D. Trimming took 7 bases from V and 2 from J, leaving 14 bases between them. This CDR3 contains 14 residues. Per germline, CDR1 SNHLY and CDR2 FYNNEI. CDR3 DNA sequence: TGTGCCAGCAAACCGGGGAACCCTAACACTGAAGCTTTCTTT. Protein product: CASKPGNPNTEAFF. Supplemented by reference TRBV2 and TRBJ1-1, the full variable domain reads EPEVTQTPSHQVTQMGQEVILRCVPISNHLYFYWYRQILGQKVEFLVSFYNNEISEKSEIFDDQFSVERPDGSNFTLKIRSTKLEDSAMYFCASKPGNPNTEAFFGQGTRLTVV.

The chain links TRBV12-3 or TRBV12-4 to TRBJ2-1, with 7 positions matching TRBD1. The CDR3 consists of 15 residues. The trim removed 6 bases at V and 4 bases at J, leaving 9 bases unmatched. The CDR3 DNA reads TGTGCCAGCAGCCCACAGGGGAGCGATTACAATGAGCAGTTCTTC. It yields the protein CASSPQGSDYNEQFF.

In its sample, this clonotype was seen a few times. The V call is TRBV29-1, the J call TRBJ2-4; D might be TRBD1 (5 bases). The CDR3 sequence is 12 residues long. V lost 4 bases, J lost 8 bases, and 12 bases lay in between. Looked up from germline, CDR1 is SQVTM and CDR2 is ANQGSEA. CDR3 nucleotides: TGCAGCGTTGTTGGAACAGGAGACATTCAGTACTTC. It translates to CSVVGTGDIQYF.

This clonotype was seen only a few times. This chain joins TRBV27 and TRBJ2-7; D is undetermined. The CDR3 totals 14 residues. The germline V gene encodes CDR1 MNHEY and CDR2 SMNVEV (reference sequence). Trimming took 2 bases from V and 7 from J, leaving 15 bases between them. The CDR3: CASSLTPGFLEQYF. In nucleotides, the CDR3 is TGTGCCAGCAGTTTAACGCCAGGTTTCCTGGAGCAGTACTTC.

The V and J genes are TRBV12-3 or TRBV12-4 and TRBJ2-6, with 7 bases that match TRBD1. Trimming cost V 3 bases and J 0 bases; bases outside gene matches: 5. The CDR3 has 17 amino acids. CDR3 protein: CASSFAGGDSGANVLTF. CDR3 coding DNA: TGTGCCAGCAGTTTCGCAGGGGGTGACTCTGGGGCCAACGTCCTGACTTTC.

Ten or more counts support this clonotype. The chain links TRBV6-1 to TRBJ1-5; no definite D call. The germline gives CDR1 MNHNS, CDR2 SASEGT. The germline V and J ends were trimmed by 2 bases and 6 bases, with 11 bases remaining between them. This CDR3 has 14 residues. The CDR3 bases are TGTGCCAGCAGTGAATCGGGGTATGGTCAGCCCCAGCATTTT. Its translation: CASSESGYGQPQHF.

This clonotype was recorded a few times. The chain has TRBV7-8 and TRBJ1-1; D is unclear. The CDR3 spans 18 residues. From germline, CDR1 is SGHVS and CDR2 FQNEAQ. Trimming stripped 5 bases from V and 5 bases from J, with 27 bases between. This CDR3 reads CASSPTLNSNPTGTEAFF. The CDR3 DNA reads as TGTGCCAGCAGCCCCACATTAAACAGTAACCCGACGGGGACTGAAGCTTTCTTT.